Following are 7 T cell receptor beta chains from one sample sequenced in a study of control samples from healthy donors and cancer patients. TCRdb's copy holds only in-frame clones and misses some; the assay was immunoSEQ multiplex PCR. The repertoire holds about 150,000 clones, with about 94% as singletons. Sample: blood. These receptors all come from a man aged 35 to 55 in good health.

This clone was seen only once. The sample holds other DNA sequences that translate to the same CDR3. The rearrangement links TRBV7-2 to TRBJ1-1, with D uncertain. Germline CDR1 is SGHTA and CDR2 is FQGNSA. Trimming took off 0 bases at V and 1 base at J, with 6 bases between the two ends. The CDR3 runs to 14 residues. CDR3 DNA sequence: TGTGCCAGCAGCTTAGCGGGTGGGAACACTGAAGCTTTCTTT. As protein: CASSLAGGNTEAFF.

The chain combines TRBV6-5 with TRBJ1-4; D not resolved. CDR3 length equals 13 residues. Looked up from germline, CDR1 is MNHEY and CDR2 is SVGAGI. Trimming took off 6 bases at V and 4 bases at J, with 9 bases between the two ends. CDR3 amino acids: CASSRLLNEKLFF. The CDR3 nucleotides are TGTGCCAGCAGCCGGCTTCTTAATGAAAAACTGTTTTTT.

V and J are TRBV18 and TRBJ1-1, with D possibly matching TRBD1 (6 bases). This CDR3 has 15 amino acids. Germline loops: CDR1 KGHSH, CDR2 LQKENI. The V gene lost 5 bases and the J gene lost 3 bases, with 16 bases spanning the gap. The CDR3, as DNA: TGTGCCAGCTCAATTAACAGGGTTGAGGACACTGAAGCTTTCTTT. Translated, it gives CASSINRVEDTEAFF.

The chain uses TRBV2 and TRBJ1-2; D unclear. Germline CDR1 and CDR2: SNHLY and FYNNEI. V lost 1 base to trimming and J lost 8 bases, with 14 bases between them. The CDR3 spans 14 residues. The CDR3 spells CASSEVLAGRGYTF. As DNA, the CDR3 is TGTGCCAGCAGTGAAGTTCTCGCCGGACGGGGCTACACCTTC.

In nucleotides, the CDR3 is TGTGCCGCCCTTCCAACAGGGGGCACTGAAGCTTTCTTT. Amino acid sequence: CAALPTGGTEAFF. The rearrangement joins TRBV10-3 to TRBJ1-1; 8 nucleotides agree with TRBD1. Germline values: CDR1 ENHRY, CDR2 SYGVKD. This CDR3 comprises 13 residues. Losses at the gene ends were 11 bases for V and 4 bases for J; bases not matched to a gene: 9.

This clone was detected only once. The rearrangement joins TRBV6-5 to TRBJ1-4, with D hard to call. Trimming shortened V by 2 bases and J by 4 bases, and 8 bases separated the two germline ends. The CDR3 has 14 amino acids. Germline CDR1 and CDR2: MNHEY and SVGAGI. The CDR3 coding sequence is TGTGCCAGCAGTTACAAACGTAGTAATGAAAAACTGTTTTTT. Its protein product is CASSYKRSNEKLFF.

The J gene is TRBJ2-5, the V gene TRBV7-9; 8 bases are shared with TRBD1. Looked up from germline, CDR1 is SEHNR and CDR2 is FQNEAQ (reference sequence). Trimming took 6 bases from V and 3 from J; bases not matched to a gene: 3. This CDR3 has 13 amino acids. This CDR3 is CASRSDREETQYF. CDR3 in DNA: TGTGCCAGCAGGTCGGACAGGGAAGAGACCCAGTACTTC.